This T cell receptor beta chain originates from a study of vaccination and CD4 T cells after COVID-19. At the level of the study: Cells were stimulated with overlapping spike peptides from SARS-CoV-2, HCoV-NL63, HCoV-OC43 and HCoV-229E.

The sample's treatment: roughly ten-day PBMC culture with coronavirus spike peptide pools or control peptides (ViraFEST assay). T cells were expanded with peptide pools, and expanded clonotypes were identified by TCR sequencing. This clonotype was detected only a few times. Its target is unknown. With the Oncomine TCR Beta short-read assay, DNA from cultured CD4+ T cells was sequenced. TCRdb processed the PCR reads anew with MiXCR; each CDR3 protein has one entry. This table has around 5,900 distinct CDR3 sequences, 45% to 60% appearing once. The CDR3 loop spans 14 amino acids. Trimming took off 8 bases at V and 2 bases at J, with 13 bases between the two ends. Germline V gives CDR1 SNHLY, CDR2 FYNNEI.

The chain carries TRBV2 and TRBJ1-5; TRBD1 might be the D (5 bases). This sequence originates from a human donor who had recovered from COVID-19. The sample taken for sequencing was CD4+ T cells from blood, cultured in vitro. CDR3 bases: TGTGCCAGCCACGACGGGGGGGGCAATCAGCCCCAGCATTTT. Its translation: CASHDGGGNQPQHF.